The rows below give T cell receptor beta chains drawn from one sample of a study of blood T cell repertoires in COVID-19. Sequencing was performed with immunoSEQ multiplex PCR; in TCRdb, only in-frame clones are kept and a portion is missing. The sample has approximately 280,000 clones, roughly 80% seen once. Sequences were obtained from PBMCs or T cells enriched from blood (not recorded which). Receptor source: a man in his forties who had been exposed to COVID-19. Each CDR3 is given without its conserved first and last residue. Each record gives: V gene, CDR3 protein.

TRBV5-1	ASTSVGTGTYGYT
TRBV24-1	ATQPDPPSGEKLF
TRBV6-1	ASSAQAASGLAGLGF
TRBV30	AWSRGAYNSPLH
TRBV5-1	ASRSGGAGGVADTQY
TRBV4-1	ASSQGAGTAYGYT
TRBV14	ASSQGITGGQGTSGSFGEQF
TRBV5-5	ASSPTNPAEPQH
TRBV21-1	ASSPPMDRRSVSTDTQY
TRBV7-8	ASSAGLAGTDTQY
TRBV30	AWSQGAGEQPQH
TRBV27	ASSLQGPRTDTQY
TRBV12-3/TRBV12-4	ASRYSNQPQH
TRBV7-9	ASSLGLPPYEQY
TRBV6-5	ASSTTGSGYT
TRBV25-1	ATRRAGGSYEQY
TRBV7-3	ASSLLGGSYNEQF
TRBV9	ASSPGLAGGRDEQF
TRBV6-1	ASSARGGQGALHRFWELF
TRBV9	ASSWDSGHEQY
TRBV10-3	AISPARAILAGGNTGELF
TRBV10-3	AIRTSGSPSPYEQY
TRBV21-1	ASSVPGTSGTIEQY
TRBV7-2	ASSPGIGGRSTQY
TRBV4-1	ASSQEERGPYGYT